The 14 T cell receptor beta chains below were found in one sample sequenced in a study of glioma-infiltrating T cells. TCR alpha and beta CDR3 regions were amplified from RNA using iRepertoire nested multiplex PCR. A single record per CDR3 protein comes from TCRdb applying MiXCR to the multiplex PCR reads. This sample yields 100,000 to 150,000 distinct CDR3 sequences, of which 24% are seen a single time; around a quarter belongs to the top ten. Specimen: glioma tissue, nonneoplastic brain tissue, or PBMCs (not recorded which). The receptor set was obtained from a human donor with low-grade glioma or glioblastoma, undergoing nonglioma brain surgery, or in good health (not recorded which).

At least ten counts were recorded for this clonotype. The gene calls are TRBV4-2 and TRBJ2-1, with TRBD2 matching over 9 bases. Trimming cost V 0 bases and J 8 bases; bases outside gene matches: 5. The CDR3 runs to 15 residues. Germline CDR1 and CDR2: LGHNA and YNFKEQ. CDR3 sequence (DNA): TGTGCCAGCAGCCAAGAGCGGGGGGGGGGTTATGAGCAGTTCTTC. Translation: CASSQERGGGYEQFF.

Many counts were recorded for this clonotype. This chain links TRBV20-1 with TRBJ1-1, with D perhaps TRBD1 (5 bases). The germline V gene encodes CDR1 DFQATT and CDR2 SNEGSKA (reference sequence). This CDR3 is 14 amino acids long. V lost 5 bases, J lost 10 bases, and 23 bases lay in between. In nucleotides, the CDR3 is TGCAGTGCTCCCCGGGACGGGGACCTGAGTCGAGCTTTCTTT. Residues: CSAPRDGDLSRAFF.

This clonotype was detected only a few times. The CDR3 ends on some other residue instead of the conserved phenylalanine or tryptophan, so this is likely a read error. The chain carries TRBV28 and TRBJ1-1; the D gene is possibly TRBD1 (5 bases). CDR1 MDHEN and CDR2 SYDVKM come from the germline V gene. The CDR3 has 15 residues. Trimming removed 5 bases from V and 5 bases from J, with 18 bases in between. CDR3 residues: CASSAPIGGGTEAFL. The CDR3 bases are TGTGCCAGCAGTGCTCCTATCGGGGGAGGGACTGAAGCTTTCCTT.

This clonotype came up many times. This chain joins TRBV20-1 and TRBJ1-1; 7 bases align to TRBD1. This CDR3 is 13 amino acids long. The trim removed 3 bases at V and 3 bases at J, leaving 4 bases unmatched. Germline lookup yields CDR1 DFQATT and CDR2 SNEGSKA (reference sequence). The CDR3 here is CSARLTGDTEAFF. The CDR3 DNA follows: TGCAGTGCTAGGCTCACAGGGGACACTGAAGCTTTCTTT.

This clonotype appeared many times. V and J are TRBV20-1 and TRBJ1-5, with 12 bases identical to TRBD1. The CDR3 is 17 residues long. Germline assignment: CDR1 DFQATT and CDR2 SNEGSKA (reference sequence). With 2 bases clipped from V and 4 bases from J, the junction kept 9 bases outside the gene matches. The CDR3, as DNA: TGCAGTGCTAGAAGTTCCGGGACAGGGGGCGGGAATCAGCCCCAGCATTTT. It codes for CSARSSGTGGGNQPQHF.

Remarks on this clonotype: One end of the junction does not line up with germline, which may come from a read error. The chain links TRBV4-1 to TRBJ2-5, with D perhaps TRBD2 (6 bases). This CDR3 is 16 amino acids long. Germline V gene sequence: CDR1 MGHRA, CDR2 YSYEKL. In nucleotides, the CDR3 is TGTGCCAGCAGCCAAGGAGGGGCACAGTCCCAAGAGACCCAATACTTC. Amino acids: CASSQGGAQSQETQYF.

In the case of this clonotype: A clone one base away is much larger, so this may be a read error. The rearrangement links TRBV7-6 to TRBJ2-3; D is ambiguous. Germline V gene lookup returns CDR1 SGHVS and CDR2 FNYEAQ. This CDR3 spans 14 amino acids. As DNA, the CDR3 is TGTGCTATCAGCTTAGGTCTCCAGGCGGATACGCAGTATTTT. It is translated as CAISLGLQADTQYF.

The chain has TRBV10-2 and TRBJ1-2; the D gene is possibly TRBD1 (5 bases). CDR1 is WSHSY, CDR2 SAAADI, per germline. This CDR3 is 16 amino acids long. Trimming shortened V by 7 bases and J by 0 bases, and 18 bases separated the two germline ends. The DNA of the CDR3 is TGCGCCAGCACCCGAGAAACAGGACCCGCTAACTATGGCTACACCTTC. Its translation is CASTRETGPANYGYTF.

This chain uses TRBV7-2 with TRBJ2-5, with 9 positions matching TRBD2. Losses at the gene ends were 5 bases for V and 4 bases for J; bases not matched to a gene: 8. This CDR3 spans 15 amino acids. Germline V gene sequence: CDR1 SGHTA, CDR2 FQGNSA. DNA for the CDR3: TGTGCCAGCAGCCACGGCCATAGCGGGGGAGAGACCCAGTACTTC. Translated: CASSHGHSGGETQYF.

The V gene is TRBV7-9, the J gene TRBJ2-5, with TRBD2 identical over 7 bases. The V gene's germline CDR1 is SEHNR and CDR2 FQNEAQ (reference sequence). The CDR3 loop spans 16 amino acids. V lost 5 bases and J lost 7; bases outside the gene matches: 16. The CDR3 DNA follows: TGTGCCAGCAGCCCCAAAGGCGGGGGACGAAGCGGGACCCAGTACTTC. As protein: CASSPKGGGRSGTQYF.

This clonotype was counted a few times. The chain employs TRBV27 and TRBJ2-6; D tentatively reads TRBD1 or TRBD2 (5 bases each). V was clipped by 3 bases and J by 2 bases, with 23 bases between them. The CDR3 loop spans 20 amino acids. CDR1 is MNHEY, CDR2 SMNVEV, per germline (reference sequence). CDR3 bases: TGTGCCAGCAGTTTTAGTTCCAGGAGCAGGGACGCGCCTGGGGCCAACGTCCTGACTTTC. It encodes CASSFSSRSRDAPGANVLTF.

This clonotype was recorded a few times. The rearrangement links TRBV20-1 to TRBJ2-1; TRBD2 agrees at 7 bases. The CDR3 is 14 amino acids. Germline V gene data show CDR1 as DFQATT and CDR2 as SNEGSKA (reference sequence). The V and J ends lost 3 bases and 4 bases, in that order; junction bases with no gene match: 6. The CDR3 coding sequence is TGCAGTGCTAGGGAAGCGGGGCCGTACAATGAGCAGTTCTTC. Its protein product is CSAREAGPYNEQFF.

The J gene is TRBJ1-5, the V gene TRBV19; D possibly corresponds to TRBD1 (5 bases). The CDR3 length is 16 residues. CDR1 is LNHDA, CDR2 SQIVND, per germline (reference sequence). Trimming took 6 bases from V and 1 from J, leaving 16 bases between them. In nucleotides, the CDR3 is TGTGCCAGTAGACCTCTAGCAGGGCGGAGCAATCAGCCCCAGCATTTT. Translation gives CASRPLAGRSNQPQHF.

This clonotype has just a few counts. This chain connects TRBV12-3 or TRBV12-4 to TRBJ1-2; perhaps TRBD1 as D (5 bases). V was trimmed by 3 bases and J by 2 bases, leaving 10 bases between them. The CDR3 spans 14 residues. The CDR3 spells CASSLIRGNYGYTF. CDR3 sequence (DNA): TGTGCCAGCAGTTTGATCCGGGGGAACTATGGCTACACCTTC.